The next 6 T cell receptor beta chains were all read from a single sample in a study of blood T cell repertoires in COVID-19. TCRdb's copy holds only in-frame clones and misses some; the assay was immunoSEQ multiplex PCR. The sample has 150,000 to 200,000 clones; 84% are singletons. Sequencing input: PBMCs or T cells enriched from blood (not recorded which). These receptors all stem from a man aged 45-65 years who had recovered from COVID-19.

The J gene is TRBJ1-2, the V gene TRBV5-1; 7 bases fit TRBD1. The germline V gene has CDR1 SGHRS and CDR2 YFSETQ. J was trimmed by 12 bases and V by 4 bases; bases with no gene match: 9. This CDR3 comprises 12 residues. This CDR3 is CASSTLQGTHTF. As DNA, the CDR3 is TGCGCCAGCAGCACGCTACAGGGGACCCACACCTTC.

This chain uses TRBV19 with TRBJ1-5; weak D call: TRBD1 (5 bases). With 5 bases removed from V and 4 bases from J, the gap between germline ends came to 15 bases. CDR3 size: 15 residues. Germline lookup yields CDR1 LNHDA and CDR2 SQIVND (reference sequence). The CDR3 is CASSSEGLPNQPQHF. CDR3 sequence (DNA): TGTGCCAGTAGTTCAGAGGGACTGCCAAATCAGCCCCAGCATTTT.

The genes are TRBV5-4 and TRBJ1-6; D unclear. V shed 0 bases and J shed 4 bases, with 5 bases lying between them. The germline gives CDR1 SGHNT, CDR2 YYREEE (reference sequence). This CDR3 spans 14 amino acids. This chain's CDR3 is CASSLEQYNSPLHF. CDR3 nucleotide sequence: TGTGCCAGCAGCTTGGAACAGTATAATTCACCCCTCCACTTT.

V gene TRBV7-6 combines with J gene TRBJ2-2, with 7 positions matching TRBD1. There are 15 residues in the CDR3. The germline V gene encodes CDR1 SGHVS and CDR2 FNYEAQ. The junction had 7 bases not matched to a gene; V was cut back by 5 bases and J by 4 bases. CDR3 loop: CASSTGARGTGELFF. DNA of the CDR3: TGTGCCAGCAGCACAGGGGCACGAGGCACCGGGGAGCTGTTTTTT.

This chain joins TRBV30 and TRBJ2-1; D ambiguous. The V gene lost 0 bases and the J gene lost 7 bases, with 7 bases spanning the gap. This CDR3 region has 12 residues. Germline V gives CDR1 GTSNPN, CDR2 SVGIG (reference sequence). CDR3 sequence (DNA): TGTGCCTGGAGTGTACTTGCGAATGAGCAGTTCTTC. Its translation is CAWSVLANEQFF.

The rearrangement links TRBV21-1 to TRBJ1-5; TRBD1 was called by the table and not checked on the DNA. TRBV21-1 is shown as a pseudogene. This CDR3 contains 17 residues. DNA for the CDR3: TGTGCCAGCCATACCGGGACACGAAAGAATAGCAATCAGCCCCAGCATTTT. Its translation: CASHTGTRKNSNQPQHF.